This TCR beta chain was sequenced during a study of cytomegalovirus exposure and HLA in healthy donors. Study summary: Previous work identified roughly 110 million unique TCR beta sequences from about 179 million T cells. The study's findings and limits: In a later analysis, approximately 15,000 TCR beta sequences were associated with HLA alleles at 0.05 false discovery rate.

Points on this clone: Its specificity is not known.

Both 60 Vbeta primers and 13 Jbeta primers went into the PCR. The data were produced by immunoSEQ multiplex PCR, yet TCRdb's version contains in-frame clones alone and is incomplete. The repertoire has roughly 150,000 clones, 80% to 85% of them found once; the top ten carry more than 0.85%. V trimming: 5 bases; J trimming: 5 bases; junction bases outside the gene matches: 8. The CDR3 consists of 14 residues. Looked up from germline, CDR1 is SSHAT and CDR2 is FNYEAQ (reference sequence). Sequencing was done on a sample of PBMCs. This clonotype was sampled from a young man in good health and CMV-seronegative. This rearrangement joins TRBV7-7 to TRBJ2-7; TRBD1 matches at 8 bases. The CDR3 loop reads CASSPRTGLHEQYF. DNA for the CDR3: TGTGCCAGCAGCCCCCGGACAGGGCTCCACGAGCAGTACTTC.